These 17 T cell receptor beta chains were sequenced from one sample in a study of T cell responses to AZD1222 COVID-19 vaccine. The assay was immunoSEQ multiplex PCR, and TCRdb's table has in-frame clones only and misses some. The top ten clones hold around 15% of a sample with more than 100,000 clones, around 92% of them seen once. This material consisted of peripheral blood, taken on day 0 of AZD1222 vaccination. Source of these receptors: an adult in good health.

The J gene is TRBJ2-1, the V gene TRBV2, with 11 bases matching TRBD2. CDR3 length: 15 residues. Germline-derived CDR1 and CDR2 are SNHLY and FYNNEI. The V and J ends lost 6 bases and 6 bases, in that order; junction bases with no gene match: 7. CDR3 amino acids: CASRDTSGGLNEQFF. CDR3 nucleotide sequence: TGTGCCAGCAGAGATACTAGCGGGGGACTCAATGAGCAGTTCTTC.

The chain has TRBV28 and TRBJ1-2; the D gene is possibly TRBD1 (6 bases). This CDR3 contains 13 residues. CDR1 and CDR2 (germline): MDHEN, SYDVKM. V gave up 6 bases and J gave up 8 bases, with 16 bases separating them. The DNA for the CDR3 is TGTGCCAGCAGACCTACAGGGTATGGGGGCTACACCTTC. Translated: CASRPTGYGGYTF.

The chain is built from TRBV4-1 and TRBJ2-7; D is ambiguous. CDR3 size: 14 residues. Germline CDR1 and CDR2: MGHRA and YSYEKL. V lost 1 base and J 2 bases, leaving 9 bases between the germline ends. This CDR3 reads CASSQAGTPYEQYF. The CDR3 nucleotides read TGCGCCAGCAGCCAAGCTGGAACACCCTACGAGCAGTACTTC.

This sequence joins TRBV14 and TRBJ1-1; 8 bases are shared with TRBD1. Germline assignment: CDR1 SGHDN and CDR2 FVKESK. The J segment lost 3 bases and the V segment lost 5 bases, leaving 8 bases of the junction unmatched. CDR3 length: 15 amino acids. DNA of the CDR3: TGTGCCAGCAGCTCCGGGACAGGTTGGGACACTGAAGCTTTCTTT. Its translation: CASSSGTGWDTEAFF. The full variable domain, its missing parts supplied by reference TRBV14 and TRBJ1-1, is EAGVTQFPSHSVIEKGQTVTLRCDPISGHDNLYWYRRVMGKEIKFLLHFVKESKQDESGMPNNRFLAERTGGTYSTLKVQPAELEDSGVYFCASSSGTGWDTEAFFGQGTRLTVV.

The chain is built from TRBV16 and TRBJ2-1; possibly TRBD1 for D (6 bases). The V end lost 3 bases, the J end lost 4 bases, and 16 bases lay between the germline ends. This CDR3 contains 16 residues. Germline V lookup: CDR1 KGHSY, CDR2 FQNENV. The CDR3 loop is CASSHLGTTLYNEQFF. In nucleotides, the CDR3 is TGTGCCAGCAGCCATTTGGGGACAACCCTTTACAATGAGCAGTTCTTC.

The CDR3 nucleotides are TGTGCCAGCAGCCTTCCGATGCAAGAGACCCAGTACTTC. Translation gives CASSLPMQETQYF. The chain has TRBV7-2 and TRBJ2-5; D gene unclear. The germline V and J ends were trimmed by 5 bases and 2 bases, with 9 bases remaining between them. Germline V gene sequence: CDR1 SGHTA, CDR2 FQGNSA. The CDR3 runs to 13 residues.

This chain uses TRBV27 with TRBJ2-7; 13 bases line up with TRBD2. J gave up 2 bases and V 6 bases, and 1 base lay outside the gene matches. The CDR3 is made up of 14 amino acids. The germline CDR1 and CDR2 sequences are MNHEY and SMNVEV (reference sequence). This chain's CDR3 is CASRLAGGTYEQYF. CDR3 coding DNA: TGTGCCAGCAGACTAGCGGGAGGGACCTACGAGCAGTACTTC.

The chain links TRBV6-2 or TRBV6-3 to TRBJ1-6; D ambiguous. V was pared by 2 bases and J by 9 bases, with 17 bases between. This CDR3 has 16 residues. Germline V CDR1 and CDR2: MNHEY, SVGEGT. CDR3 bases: TGTGCCAGCAGTTACCCCGACACGAGAGTTGCTTCACCCCTCCACTTT. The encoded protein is CASSYPDTRVASPLHF.

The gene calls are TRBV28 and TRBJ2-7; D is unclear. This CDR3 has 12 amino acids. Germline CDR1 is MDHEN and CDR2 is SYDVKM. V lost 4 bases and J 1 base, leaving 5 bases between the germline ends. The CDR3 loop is CASSSYSYEQYF. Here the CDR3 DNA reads TGTGCCAGCAGTTCCTATTCCTACGAGCAGTACTTC.

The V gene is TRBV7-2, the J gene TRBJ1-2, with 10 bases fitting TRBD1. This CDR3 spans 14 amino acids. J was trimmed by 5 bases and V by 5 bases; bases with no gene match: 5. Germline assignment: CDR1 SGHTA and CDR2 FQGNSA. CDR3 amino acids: CASSRDRGRYGYTF. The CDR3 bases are TGTGCCAGCAGCCGTGACAGGGGGCGGTATGGCTACACCTTC.

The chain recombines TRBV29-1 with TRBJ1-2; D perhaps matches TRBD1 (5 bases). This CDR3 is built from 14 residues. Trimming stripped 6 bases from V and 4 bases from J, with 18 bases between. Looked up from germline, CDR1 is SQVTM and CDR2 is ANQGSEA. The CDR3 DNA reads TGCAGCGTGGCGACAGACCAAAGTTCCTATGGCTACACCTTC. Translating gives CSVATDQSSYGYTF.

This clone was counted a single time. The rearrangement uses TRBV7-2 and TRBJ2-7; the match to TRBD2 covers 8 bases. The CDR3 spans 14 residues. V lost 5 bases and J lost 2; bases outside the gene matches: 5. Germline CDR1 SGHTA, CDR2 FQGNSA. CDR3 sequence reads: CASSVAGGTYEQYF. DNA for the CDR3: TGTGCCAGCAGCGTGGCGGGGGGAACCTACGAGCAGTACTTC.

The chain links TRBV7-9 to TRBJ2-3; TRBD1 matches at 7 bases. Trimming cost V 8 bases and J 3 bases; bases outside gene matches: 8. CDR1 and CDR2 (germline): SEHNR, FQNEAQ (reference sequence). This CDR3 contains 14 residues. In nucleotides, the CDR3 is TGTGCCAGCTCACACCTGGACAGGACAGATACGCAGTATTTT. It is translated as CASSHLDRTDTQYF.

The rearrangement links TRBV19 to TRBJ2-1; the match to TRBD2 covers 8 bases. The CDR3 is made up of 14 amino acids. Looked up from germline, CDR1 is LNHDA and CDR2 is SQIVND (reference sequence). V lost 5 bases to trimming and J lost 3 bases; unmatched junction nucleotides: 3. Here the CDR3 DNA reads TGTGCCAGTAGTTCCCGGGGGGGCTACAATGAGCAGTTCTTC. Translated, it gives CASSSRGGYNEQFF.

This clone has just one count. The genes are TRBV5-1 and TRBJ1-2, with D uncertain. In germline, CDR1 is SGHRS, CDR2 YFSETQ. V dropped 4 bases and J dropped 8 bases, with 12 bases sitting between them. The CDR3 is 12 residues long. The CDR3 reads CASSPVGSGYTF. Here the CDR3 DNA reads TGCGCCAGCAGCCCCGTAGGGTCCGGCTACACCTTC.

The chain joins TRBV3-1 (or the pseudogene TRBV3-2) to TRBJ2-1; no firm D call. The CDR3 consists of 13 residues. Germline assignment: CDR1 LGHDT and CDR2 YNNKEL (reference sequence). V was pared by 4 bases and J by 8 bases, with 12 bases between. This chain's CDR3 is CASSPTGGHEQFF. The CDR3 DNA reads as TGTGCCAGCAGCCCGACTGGCGGCCATGAGCAGTTCTTC.

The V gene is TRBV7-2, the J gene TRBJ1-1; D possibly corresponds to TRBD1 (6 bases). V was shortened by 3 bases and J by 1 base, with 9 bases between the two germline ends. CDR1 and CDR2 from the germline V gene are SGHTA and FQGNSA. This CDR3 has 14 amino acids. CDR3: CASSFRTANTEAFF. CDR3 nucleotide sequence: TGTGCCAGCAGCTTCCGGACAGCGAACACTGAAGCTTTCTTT. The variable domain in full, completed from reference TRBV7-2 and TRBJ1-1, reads GAGVSQSPSNKVTEKGKDVELRCDPISGHTALYWYRQSLGQGLEFLIYFQGNSAPDKSGLPSDRFSAERTGGSVSTLTIQRTQQEDSAVYLCASSFRTANTEAFFGQGTRLTVV.